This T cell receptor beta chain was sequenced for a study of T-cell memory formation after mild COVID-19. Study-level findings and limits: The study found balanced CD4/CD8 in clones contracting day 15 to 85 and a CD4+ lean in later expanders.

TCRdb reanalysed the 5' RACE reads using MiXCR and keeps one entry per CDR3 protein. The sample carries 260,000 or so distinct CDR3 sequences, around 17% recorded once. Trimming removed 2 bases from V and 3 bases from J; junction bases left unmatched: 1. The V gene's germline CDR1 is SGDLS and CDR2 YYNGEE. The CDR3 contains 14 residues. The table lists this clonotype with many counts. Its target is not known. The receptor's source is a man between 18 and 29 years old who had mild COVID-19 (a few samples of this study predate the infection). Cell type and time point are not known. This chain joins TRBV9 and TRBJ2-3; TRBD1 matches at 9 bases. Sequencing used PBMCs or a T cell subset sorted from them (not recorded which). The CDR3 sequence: CASSVGQGTDTQYF. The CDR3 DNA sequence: TGTGCCAGCAGCGTGGGACAGGGTACAGATACGCAGTATTTT.